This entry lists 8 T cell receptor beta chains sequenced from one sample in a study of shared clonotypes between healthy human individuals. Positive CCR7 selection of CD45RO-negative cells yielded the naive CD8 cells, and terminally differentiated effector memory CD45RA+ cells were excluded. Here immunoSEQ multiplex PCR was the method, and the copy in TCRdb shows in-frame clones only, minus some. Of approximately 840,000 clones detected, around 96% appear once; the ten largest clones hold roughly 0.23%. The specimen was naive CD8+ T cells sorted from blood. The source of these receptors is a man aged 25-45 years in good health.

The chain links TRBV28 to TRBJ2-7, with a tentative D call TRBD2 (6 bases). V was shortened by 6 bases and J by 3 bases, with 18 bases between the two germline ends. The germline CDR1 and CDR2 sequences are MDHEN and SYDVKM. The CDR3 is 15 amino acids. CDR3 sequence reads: CASRPRTGSFYEQYF. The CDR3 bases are TGTGCCAGCAGACCCAGGACCGGGAGTTTCTACGAGCAGTACTTC.

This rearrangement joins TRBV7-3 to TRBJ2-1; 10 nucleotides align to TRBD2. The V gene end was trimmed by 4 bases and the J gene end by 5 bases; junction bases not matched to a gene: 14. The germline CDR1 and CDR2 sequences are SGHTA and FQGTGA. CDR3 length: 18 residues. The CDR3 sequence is CASSSLQVGLAEDNEQFF. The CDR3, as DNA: TGTGCCAGCAGCTCCCTTCAAGTTGGACTAGCGGAGGACAATGAGCAGTTCTTC. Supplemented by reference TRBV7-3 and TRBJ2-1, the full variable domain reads GAGVSQTPSNKVTEKGKYVELRCDPISGHTALYWYRQSLGQGPEFLIYFQGTGAADDSGLPNDRFFAVRPEGSVSTLKIQRTERGDSAVYLCASSSLQVGLAEDNEQFFGPGTRLTVL.

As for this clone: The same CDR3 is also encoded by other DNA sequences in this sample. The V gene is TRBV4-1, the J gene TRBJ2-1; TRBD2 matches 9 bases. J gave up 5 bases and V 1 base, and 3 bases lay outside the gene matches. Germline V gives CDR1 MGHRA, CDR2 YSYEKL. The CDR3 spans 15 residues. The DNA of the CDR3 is TGCGCCAGCAGCCAAGGTCTAGCGGGGAACAATGAGCAGTTCTTC. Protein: CASSQGLAGNNEQFF.

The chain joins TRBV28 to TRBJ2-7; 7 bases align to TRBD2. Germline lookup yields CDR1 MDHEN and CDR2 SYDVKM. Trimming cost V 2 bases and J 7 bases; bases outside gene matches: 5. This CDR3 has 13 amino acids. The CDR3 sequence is CASSLTGGSEQYF. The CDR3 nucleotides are TGTGCCAGCAGTTTAACCGGCGGGAGTGAGCAGTACTTC.

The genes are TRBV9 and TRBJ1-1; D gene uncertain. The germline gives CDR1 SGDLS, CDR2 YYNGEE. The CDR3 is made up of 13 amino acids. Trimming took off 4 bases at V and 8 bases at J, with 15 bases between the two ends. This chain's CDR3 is CASSPLVGLEAFF. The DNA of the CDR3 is TGTGCCAGCAGCCCCCTCGTAGGACTAGAAGCTTTCTTT.

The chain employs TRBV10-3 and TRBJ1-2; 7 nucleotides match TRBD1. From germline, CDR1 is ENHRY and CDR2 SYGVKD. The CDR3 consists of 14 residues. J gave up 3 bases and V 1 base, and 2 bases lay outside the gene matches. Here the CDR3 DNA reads TGTGCCATCAGTGAGTTCGGACAGGACTATGGCTACACCTTC. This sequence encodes CAISEFGQDYGYTF.

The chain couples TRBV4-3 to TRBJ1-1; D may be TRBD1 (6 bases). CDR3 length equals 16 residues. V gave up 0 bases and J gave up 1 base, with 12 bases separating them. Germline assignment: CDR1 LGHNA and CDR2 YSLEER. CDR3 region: CASSQDRDISNTEAFF. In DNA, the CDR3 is TGCGCCAGCAGCCAAGATAGGGACATTTCGAACACTGAAGCTTTCTTT.

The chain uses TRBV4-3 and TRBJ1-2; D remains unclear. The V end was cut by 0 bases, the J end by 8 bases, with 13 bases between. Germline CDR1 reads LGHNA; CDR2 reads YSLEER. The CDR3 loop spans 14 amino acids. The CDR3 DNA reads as TGCGCCAGCAGCCAAGATTTGGAAGTCGGCGGCTACACCTTC. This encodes CASSQDLEVGGYTF.